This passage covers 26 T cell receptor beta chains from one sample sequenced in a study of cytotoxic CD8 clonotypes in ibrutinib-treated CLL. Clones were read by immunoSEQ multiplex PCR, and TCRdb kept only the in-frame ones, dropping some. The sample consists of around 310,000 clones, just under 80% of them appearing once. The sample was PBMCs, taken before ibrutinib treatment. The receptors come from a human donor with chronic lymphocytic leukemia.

The CDR3 loop is CASSRVAVAGPIEQFF. Here the CDR3 DNA reads TGTGCCAGCAGCCGAGTCGCGGTAGCGGGACCGATTGAGCAGTTCTTC. The chain has TRBV14 and TRBJ2-1; TRBD2 agrees at 8 bases. The germline gives CDR1 SGHDN, CDR2 FVKESK. This CDR3 is 16 amino acids long. Germline trimming cut 4 bases from V and 9 bases from J; bases unmatched to any gene: 14.

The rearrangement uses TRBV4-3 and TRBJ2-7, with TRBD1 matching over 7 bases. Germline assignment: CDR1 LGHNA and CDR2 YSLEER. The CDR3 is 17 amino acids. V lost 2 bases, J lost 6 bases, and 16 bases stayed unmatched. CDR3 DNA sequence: TGCGCCAGCAGCCAATTTCCCGGGACAGTAACTCTGCTCGAGCAGTACTTC. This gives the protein CASSQFPGTVTLLEQYF.

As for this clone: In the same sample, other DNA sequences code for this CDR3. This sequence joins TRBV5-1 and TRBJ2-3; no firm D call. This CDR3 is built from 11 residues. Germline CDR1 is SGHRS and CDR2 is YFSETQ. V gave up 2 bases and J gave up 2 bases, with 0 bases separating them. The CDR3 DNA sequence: TGCGCCAGCAGCTTCACAGATACGCAGTATTTT. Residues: CASSFTDTQYF.

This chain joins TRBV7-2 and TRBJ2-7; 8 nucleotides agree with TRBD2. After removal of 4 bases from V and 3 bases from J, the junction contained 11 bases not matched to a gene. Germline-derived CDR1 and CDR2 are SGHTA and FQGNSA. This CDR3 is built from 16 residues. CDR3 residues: CASSSTGTSGGYEQYF. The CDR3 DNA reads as TGTGCCAGCAGCTCGACCGGGACTAGTGGAGGCTACGAGCAGTACTTC.

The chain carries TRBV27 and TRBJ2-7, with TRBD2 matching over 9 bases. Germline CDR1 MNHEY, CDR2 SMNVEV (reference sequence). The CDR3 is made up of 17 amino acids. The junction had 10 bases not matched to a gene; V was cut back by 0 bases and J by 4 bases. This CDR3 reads CASSLSRRASGNYEQYF. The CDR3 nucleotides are TGTGCCAGCAGTTTATCGCGCCGGGCTAGCGGGAATTACGAGCAGTACTTC.

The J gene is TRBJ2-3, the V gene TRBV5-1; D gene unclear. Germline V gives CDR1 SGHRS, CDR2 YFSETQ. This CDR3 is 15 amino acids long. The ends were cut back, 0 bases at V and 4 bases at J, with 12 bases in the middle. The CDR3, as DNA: TGCGCCAGCAGCTTGGGGATACTTGTGCCAGATACGCAGTATTTT. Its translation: CASSLGILVPDTQYF.

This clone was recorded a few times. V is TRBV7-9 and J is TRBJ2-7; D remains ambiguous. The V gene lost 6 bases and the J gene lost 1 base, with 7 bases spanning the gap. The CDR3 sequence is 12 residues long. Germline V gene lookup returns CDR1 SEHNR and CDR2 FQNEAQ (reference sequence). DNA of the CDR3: TGTGCCAGCAGGACAAATTCCTACGAGCAGTACTTC. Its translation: CASRTNSYEQYF.

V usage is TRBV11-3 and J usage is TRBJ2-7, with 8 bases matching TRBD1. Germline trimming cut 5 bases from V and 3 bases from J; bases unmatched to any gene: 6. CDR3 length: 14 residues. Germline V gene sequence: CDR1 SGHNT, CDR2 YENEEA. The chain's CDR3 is CASSPPDRGYEQYF. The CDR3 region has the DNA TGTGCCAGCAGCCCTCCCGACAGGGGCTACGAGCAGTACTTC.

CDR3 DNA: TGCAGTGCTAGACCGGATGAAGCTTTCTTT. Encoded protein: CSARPDEAFF. The rearrangement links TRBV20-1 to TRBJ1-1; D remains unclear. This CDR3 is 10 amino acids long. Trimming stripped 2 bases from V and 7 bases from J, with 5 bases between. Germline lookup yields CDR1 DFQATT and CDR2 SNEGSKA (reference sequence).

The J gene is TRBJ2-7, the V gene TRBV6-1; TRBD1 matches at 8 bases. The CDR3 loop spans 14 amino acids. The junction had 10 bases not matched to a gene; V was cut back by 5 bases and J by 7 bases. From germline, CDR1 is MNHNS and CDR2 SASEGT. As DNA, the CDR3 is TGTGCCAGCAGTAAGGAGACAGGGGCCCTTGAGCAGTACTTC. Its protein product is CASSKETGALEQYF.

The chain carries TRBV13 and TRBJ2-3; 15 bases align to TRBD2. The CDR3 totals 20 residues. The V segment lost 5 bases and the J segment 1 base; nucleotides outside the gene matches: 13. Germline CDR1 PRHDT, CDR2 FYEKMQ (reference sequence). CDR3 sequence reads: CASSPSGLAGGRSRTDTQYF. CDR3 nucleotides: TGTGCCAGCAGCCCCTCGGGACTAGCGGGAGGTCGTTCCCGCACAGATACGCAGTATTTT. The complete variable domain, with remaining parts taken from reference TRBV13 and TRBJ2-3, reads AAGVIQSPRHLIKEKRETATLKCYPIPRHDTVYWYQQGPGQDPQFLISFYEKMQSDKGSIPDRFSAQQFSDYHSELNMSSLELGDSALYFCASSPSGLAGGRSRTDTQYFGPGTRLTVL.

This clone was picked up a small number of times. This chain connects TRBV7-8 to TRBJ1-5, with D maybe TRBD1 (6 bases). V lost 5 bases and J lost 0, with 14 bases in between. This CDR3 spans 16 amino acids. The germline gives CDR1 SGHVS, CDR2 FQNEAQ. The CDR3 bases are TGTGCCAGCAGCGACAGGACAGCGTATAGCAATCAGCCCCAGCATTTT. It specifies CASSDRTAYSNQPQHF.

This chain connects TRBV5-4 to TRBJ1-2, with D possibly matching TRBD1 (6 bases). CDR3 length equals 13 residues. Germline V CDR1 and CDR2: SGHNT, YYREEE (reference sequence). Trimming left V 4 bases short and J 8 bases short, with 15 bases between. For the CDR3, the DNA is TGTGCCAGCAGCCCGGGGGGGCGCGCGGGCTACACCTTC. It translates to CASSPGGRAGYTF.

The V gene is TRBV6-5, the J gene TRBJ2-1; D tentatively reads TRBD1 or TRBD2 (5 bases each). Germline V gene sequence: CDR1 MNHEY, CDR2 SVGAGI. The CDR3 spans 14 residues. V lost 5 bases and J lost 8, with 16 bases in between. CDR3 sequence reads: CASSQGTLLDEQFF. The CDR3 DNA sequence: TGTGCCAGCAGTCAAGGGACCTTGCTAGATGAGCAGTTCTTC.

CDR3 nucleotides: TGTGCCAGAAGCTTGGGGCAGGGGTTCGGGACTAGCTTAAGGGAGCAGTACTTC. It is translated as CARSLGQGFGTSLREQYF. The chain carries TRBV5-3 and TRBJ2-7; 9 bases are shared with TRBD2. TRBV5-3 is an ORF, with its function uncertain. The CDR3 has 18 amino acids. J was trimmed by 7 bases and V by 0 bases; bases with no gene match: 17.

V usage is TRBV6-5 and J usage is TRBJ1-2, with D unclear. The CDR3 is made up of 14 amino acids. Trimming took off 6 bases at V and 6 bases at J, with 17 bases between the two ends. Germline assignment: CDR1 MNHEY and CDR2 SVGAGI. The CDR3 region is CASRAVRGWDGYTF. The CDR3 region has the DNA TGTGCCAGCAGAGCGGTCCGCGGATGGGATGGCTACACCTTC.

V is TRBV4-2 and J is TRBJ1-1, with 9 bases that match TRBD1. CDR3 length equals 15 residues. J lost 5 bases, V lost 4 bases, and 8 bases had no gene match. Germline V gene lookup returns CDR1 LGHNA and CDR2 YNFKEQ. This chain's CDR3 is CASSRRGTGQTEAFF. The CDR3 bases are TGTGCCAGCAGCCGCAGGGGGACAGGGCAGACTGAAGCTTTCTTT.

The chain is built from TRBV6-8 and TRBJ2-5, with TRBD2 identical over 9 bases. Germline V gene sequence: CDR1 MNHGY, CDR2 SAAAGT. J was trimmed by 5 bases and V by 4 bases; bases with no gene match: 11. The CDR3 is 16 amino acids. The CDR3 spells CASSSAGGYRWETQYF. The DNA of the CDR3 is TGTGCCAGCAGTTCGGCGGGAGGGTACCGATGGGAGACCCAGTACTTC.

DNA for the CDR3: TGTGCCAGCAGTCCTGATTGGTCGGTACCCCCCCTTTGCACAGATACGCAGTATTTT. Its translation: CASSPDWSVPPLCTDTQYF. The chain links TRBV6-7 to TRBJ2-3; D remains ambiguous. TRBV6-7 is an open reading frame whose function is uncertain. With 5 bases removed from V and 1 base from J, the gap between germline ends came to 25 bases. The CDR3 has 19 residues.

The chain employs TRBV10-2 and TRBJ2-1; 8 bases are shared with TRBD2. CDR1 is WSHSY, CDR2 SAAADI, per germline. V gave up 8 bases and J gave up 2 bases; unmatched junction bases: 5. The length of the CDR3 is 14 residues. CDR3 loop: CASSTAGAYNEQFF. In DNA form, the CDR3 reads TGCGCCAGCTCCACAGCGGGGGCCTACAATGAGCAGTTCTTC.

This CDR3 reads CASSLSVGTGNEQFF. As DNA, the CDR3 is TGCGCCAGCAGCTTGTCCGTGGGTACAGGCAATGAGCAGTTCTTC. The chain is built from TRBV5-1 and TRBJ2-1; a weak D match, TRBD1 (5 bases). The CDR3 has 15 residues. Trimming cost V 1 base and J 6 bases, with 14 bases left between them. The germline V gene has CDR1 SGHRS and CDR2 YFSETQ.

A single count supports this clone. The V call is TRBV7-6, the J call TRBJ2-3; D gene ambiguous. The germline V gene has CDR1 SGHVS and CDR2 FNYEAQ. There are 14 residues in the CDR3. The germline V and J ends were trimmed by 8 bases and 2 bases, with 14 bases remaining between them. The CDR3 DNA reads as TGTGCCAGCGGCCGTATAGCCTACACAGATACGCAGTATTTT. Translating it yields CASGRIAYTDTQYF.

CDR3 region: CASSLDFWGLSNYGYTF. The CDR3 nucleotides are TGCGCCAGCAGCTTGGATTTTTGGGGATTATCTAACTATGGCTACACCTTC. V is TRBV5-1 and J is TRBJ1-2; no definite D call. CDR1 SGHRS and CDR2 YFSETQ come from the germline V gene. V lost 0 bases and J 0 bases, leaving 15 bases between the germline ends. The CDR3 runs to 17 residues. The whole variable domain, remainder taken from reference TRBV5-1 and TRBJ1-2, is KAGVTQTPRYLIKTRGQQVTLSCSPISGHRSVSWYQQTPGQGLQFLFEYFSETQRNKGNFPGRFSGRQFSNSRSEMNVSTLELGDSALYLCASSLDFWGLSNYGYTFGSGTRLTVV.

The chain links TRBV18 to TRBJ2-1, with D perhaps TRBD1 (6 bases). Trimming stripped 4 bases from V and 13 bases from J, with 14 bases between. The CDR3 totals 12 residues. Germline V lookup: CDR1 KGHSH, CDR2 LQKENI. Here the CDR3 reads CASSQAGEGQFF. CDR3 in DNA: TGTGCCAGCTCACAAGCAGGGGAAGGTCAGTTCTTC.

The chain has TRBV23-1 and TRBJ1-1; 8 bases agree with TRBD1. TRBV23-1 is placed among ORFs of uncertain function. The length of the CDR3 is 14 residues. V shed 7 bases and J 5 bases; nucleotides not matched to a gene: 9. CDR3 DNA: TGCGCCAGCATCTCTGGACAGGGTGAGACTGAAGCTTTCTTT. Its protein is CASISGQGETEAFF.

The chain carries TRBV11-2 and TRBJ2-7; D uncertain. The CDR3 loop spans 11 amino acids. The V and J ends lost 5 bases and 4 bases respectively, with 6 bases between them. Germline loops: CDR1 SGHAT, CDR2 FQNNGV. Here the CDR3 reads CASSTQYEQYF. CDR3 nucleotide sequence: TGTGCCAGCAGCACACAATACGAGCAGTACTTC. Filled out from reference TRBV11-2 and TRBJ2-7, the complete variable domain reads EAGVAQSPRYKIIEKRQSVAFWCNPISGHATLYWYQQILGQGPKLLIQFQNNGVVDDSQLPKDRFSAERLKGVDSTLKIQPAKLEDSAVYLCASSTQYEQYFGPGTRLTVT.